The 17 T cell receptor beta chains in this list originate from one sample, sequenced in a study of control samples from healthy donors and cancer patients. Method: immunoSEQ multiplex PCR; TCRdb's copy keeps in-frame clones and lacks some. The profile shows tens of thousands of clones, 94% of them singletons. What was sequenced was blood. The source is a woman aged 18-30 years in good health.

The V gene is TRBV25-1, the J gene TRBJ2-3; tentative D call: TRBD1 (6 bases). V was pared by 5 bases and J by 1 base, with 13 bases between. Germline CDR1 and CDR2: MGHDK and SYGVNS. The CDR3 consists of 15 residues. This CDR3 is CASSNQGRGTDTQYF. CDR3 nucleotide sequence: TGTGCCAGCAGTAACCAGGGGCGAGGCACAGATACGCAGTATTTT. The complete variable domain, with remaining parts taken from reference TRBV25-1 and TRBJ2-3, reads EADIYQTPRYLVIGTGKKITLECSQTMGHDKMYWYQQDPGMELHLIHYSYGVNSTEKGDLSSESTVSRIRTEHFPLTLESARPSHTSQYLCASSNQGRGTDTQYFGPGTRLTVL.

The chain combines TRBV6-5 with TRBJ1-2; D gene ambiguous. The CDR3 extends over 14 amino acids. Germline CDR1 and CDR2: MNHEY and SVGAGI. V lost 2 bases, J lost 7 bases, and 14 bases lay in between. Written as DNA, the CDR3 is TGTGCCAGCAGTTACGACCCCACCGGGCCTGGCTACACCTTC. Translating gives CASSYDPTGPGYTF.

V is TRBV5-1 and J is TRBJ1-3; TRBD1 might be the D (6 bases). V gave up 3 bases and J gave up 0 bases, with 10 bases separating them. The CDR3 runs to 15 residues. Per germline, CDR1 SGHRS and CDR2 YFSETQ. CDR3 bases: TGCGCCAGCAGCTCCGGACAGAGCTCTGGAAACACCATATATTTT. Amino acid sequence: CASSSGQSSGNTIYF.

The chain recombines TRBV14 with TRBJ1-1; D is unclear. There are 14 residues in the CDR3. CDR1 and CDR2 (germline): SGHDN, FVKESK. V shed 1 base and J shed 5 bases, with 11 bases lying between them. CDR3 nucleotides: TGTGCCAGCAGCCAAGGCCGTTTAGGGACTGAAGCTTTCTTT. The encoded protein is CASSQGRLGTEAFF.

The chain employs TRBV2 and TRBJ1-6, with no clear D. The germline V gene encodes CDR1 SNHLY and CDR2 FYNNEI. The germline V and J ends were trimmed by 5 bases and 3 bases, with 14 bases remaining between them. This CDR3 comprises 16 residues. The CDR3 region is CASSTTRSLYNSPLHF. CDR3 DNA sequence: TGTGCCAGCAGTACCACAAGGTCTCTCTATAATTCACCCCTCCACTTT. Full variable domain (outside the CDR3, taken from reference TRBV2 and TRBJ1-6): EPEVTQTPSHQVTQMGQEVILRCVPISNHLYFYWYRQILGQKVEFLVSFYNNEISEKSEIFDDQFSVERPDGSNFTLKIRSTKLEDSAMYFCASSTTRSLYNSPLHFGNGTRLTVT.

V usage is TRBV19 and J usage is TRBJ2-7; D is unresolved. Trimming left V 3 bases short and J 0 bases short, with 12 bases between. The CDR3 sequence is 15 residues long. Germline V gene lookup returns CDR1 LNHDA and CDR2 SQIVND (reference sequence). CDR3 in amino acids: CASSIIGAASYEQYF. The CDR3, as DNA: TGTGCCAGTAGTATTATCGGAGCAGCCTCCTACGAGCAGTACTTC.

This chain joins TRBV5-1 and TRBJ2-2, with D perhaps matching TRBD1 (5 bases). Trimming took off 4 bases at V and 5 bases at J, with 6 bases between the two ends. The CDR3 extends over 12 amino acids. The germline V gene has CDR1 SGHRS and CDR2 YFSETQ. The CDR3 DNA reads as TGCGCCAGCAGCAGGGGAACCGGGGAGCTGTTTTTT. Its protein is CASSRGTGELFF.

The chain employs TRBV27 and TRBJ2-5; D call uncertain. Germline assignment: CDR1 MNHEY and CDR2 SMNVEV (reference sequence). With 3 bases removed from V and 5 bases from J, the gap between germline ends came to 4 bases. CDR3 length: 11 amino acids. The CDR3 here is CASSLGETQYF. In DNA, the CDR3 is TGTGCCAGCAGTTTGGGGGAGACCCAGTACTTC.

The chain combines TRBV15 with TRBJ1-2, with a weak D call TRBD1 (5 bases). CDR3 size: 14 residues. Deletions cut 2 bases from V and 1 base from J, with 8 bases between. From germline, CDR1 is LNHNV and CDR2 YYDKDF (reference sequence). The DNA of the CDR3 is TGTGCCACCAGCAGACACGACAGTAACTATGGCTACACCTTC. Translating it yields CATSRHDSNYGYTF.

This sequence joins TRBV16 and TRBJ1-6, with D possibly matching TRBD1 (5 bases). Trimming pared 5 bases from V and 0 bases from J, leaving 32 bases between. Germline CDR1 and CDR2: KGHSY and FQNENV. The CDR3 is 23 residues long. DNA for the CDR3: TGTGCCAGCAGCGGCCCAGGGACGGCAGGAGGTCCCCCGGAGATCTCCTATAATTCACCCCTCCACTTT. Translation: CASSGPGTAGGPPEISYNSPLHF.

This CDR3 reads CASSLLPGQGNIAGNTIYF. The CDR3 coding sequence is TGCGCCAGCAGCTTACTCCCGGGACAGGGGAATATCGCTGGAAACACCATATATTTT. The V and J genes are TRBV5-1 and TRBJ1-3, with 10 bases that match TRBD1. Germline V lookup: CDR1 SGHRS, CDR2 YFSETQ. This CDR3 is 19 amino acids long. V gave up 2 bases and J gave up 2 bases; unmatched junction bases: 13.

The rearrangement links TRBV29-1 to TRBJ2-1; no definite D call. This CDR3 contains 13 residues. Germline V gene data show CDR1 as SQVTM and CDR2 as ANQGSEA. V lost 7 bases, J lost 0 bases, and 10 bases lay in between. CDR3 in amino acids: CSANLGSYNEQFF. As DNA, the CDR3 is TGCAGCGCTAACCTCGGCTCCTACAATGAGCAGTTCTTC.

The V call is TRBV2, the J call TRBJ2-1; TRBD2 matches 13 bases. This CDR3 spans 17 amino acids. CDR1 is SNHLY, CDR2 FYNNEI, per germline. The V and J ends lost 3 bases and 10 bases, in that order; junction bases with no gene match: 12. For the CDR3, the DNA is TGTGCCAGCAGTGAGGGCTTCCGACTAGCGGGAGGAGTGGAGCAGTTCTTC. This gives the protein CASSEGFRLAGGVEQFF.

The rearrangement joins TRBV19 to TRBJ1-5; possibly TRBD1 for D (5 bases). Germline CDR1 reads LNHDA; CDR2 reads SQIVND (reference sequence). The CDR3 length is 13 residues. The V end was cut by 9 bases, the J end by 6 bases, with 15 bases between. The CDR3 sequence is CASRSNGGQPQHF. The CDR3 DNA follows: TGTGCCAGCCGATCCAACGGGGGTCAGCCCCAGCATTTT. The full variable domain, rest sourced from reference TRBV19 and TRBJ1-5, is DGGITQSPKYLFRKEGQNVTLSCEQNLNHDAMYWYRQDPGQGLRLIYYSQIVNDFQKGDIAEGYSVSREKKESFPLTVTSAQKNPTAFYLCASRSNGGQPQHFGDGTRLSIL.

J is TRBJ2-7 and V is TRBV27; 10 nucleotides align to TRBD1. The V gene end was trimmed by 6 bases and the J gene end by 5 bases; junction bases not matched to a gene: 10. The length of the CDR3 is 15 residues. Germline values: CDR1 MNHEY, CDR2 SMNVEV (reference sequence). The CDR3, as DNA: TGTGCCAGCAGCCTTCCGGGACAGGGGATAAACGAGCAGTACTTC. Protein product: CASSLPGQGINEQYF.

CDR3 in amino acids: CASSLTSNSYEQYF. The CDR3 DNA reads as TGTGCCAGCAGCCTGACTAGCAATTCCTACGAGCAGTACTTC. The chain couples TRBV7-8 to TRBJ2-7; 7 bases fit TRBD2. V gave up 5 bases and J gave up 1 base; unmatched junction bases: 5. CDR3 length: 14 amino acids. Germline loops: CDR1 SGHVS, CDR2 FQNEAQ.

The gene calls are TRBV25-1 and TRBJ2-1; D may be TRBD2 (6 bases). The CDR3 length is 15 residues. V was pared by 7 bases and J by 2 bases, with 15 bases between. Germline V lookup: CDR1 MGHDK, CDR2 SYGVNS. CDR3 in amino acids: CASTSRGKPYNEQFF. The DNA for the CDR3 is TGTGCCAGCACCTCTCGCGGGAAACCCTACAATGAGCAGTTCTTC. The full variable domain, with the rest looked up from reference TRBV25-1 and TRBJ2-1, is EADIYQTPRYLVIGTGKKITLECSQTMGHDKMYWYQQDPGMELHLIHYSYGVNSTEKGDLSSESTVSRIRTEHFPLTLESARPSHTSQYLCASTSRGKPYNEQFFGPGTRLTVL.